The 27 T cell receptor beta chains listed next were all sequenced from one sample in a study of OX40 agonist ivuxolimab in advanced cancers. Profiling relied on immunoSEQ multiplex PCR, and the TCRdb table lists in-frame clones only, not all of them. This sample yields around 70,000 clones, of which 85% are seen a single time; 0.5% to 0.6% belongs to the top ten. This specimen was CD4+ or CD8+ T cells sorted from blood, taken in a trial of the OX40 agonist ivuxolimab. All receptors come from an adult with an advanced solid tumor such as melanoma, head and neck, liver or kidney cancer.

The CDR3 here is CASSLEIGGSGETQYF. DNA for the CDR3: TGCGCCAGCAGCTTGGAGATTGGGGGAAGTGGAGAGACCCAGTACTTC. The gene calls are TRBV5-1 and TRBJ2-5, with D perhaps assigned TRBD1 or TRBD2 (5 bases each). The germline gives CDR1 SGHRS, CDR2 YFSETQ. Trimming left V 0 bases short and J 4 bases short, with 16 bases between. The CDR3 extends over 16 amino acids.

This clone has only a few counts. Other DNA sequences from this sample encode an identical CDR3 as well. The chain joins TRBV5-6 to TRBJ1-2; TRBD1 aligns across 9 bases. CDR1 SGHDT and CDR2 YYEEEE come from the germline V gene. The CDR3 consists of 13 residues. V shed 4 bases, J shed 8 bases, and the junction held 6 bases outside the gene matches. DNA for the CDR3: TGTGCCAGCAGCCTGGGACAGGGAAAGGGCTACACCTTC. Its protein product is CASSLGQGKGYTF.

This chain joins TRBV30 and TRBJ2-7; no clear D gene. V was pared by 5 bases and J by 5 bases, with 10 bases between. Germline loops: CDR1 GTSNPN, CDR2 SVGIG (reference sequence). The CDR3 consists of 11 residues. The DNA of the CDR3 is TGTGCCTGGGGCCCTGCCGACGAGCAGTACTTC. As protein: CAWGPADEQYF.

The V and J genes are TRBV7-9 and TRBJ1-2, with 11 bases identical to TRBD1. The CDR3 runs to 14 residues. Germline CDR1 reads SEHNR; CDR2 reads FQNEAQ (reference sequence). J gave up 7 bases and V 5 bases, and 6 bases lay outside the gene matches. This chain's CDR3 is CASSDPGQGGGYTF. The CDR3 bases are TGTGCCAGCAGCGATCCGGGACAGGGGGGTGGCTACACCTTC. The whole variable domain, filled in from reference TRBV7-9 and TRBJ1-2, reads DTGVSQNPRHKITKRGQNVTFRCDPISEHNRLYWYRQTLGQGPEFLTYFQNEAQLEKSRLLSDRFSAERPKGSFSTLEIQRTEQGDSAMYLCASSDPGQGGGYTFGSGTRLTVV.

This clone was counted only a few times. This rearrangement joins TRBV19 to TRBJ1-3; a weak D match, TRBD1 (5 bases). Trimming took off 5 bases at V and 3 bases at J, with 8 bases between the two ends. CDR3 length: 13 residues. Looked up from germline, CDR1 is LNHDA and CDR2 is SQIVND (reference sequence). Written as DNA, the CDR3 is TGTGCCAGTAGTTGGGGGTATGGAAACACCATATATTTT. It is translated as CASSWGYGNTIYF.

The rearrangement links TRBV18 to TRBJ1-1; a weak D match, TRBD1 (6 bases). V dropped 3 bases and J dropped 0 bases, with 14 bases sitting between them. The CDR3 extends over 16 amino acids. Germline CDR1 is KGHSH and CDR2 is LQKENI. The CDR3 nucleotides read TGTGCCAGCTCACCCTCGGGGGCGGGACTGAACACTGAAGCTTTCTTT. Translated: CASSPSGAGLNTEAFF.

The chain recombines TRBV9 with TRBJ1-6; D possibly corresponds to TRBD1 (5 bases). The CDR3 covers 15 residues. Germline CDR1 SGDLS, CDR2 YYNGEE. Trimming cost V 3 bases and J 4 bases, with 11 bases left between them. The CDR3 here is CASSDRDLYNSPLHF. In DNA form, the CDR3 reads TGTGCCAGCAGCGACCGGGACCTATATAATTCACCCCTCCACTTT. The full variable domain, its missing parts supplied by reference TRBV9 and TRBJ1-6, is DSGVTQTPKHLITATGQRVTLRCSPRSGDLSVYWYQQSLDQGLQFLIQYYNGEERAKGNILERFSAQQFPDLHSELNLSSLELGDSALYFCASSDRDLYNSPLHFGNGTRLTVT.

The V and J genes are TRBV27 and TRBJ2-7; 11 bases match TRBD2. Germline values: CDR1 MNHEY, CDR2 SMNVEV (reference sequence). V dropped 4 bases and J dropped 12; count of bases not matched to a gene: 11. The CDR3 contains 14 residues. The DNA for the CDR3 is TGTGCCAGCAGTTGGCGGCTAGCGGGGGGTTCTTGGTACTTC. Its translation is CASSWRLAGGSWYF.

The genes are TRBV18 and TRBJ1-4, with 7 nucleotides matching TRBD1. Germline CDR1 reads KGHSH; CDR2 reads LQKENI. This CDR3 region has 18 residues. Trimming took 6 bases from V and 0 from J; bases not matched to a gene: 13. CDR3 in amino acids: CASSALIGTESTNEKLFF. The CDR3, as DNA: TGTGCCAGCTCCGCCCTGATCGGGACAGAGTCAACTAATGAAAAACTGTTTTTT.

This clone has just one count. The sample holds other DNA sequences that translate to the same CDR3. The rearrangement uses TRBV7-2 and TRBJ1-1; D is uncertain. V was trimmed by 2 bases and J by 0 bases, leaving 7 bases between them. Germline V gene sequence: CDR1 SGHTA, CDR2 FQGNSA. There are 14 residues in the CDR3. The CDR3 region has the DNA TGTGCCAGCAGCTTATCACAGATGAACACTGAAGCTTTCTTT. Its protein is CASSLSQMNTEAFF.

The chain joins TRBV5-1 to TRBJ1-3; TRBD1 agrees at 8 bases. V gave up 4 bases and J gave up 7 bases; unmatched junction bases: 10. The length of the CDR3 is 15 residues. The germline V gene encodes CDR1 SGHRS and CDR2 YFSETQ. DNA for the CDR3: TGCGCCAGCAGCCCGGGCGTCGGACAGGGCAACACCATATATTTT. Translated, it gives CASSPGVGQGNTIYF.

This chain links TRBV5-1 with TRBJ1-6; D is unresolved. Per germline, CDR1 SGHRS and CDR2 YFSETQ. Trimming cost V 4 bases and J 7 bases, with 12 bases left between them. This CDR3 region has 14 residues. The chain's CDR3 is CASSLNMNNSPLHF. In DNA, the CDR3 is TGCGCCAGCAGCCTAAACATGAACAATTCACCCCTCCACTTT.

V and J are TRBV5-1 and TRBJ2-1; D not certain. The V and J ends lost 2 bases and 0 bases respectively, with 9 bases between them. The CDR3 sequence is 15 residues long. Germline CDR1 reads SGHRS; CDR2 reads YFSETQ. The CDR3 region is CASSLGSLSYNEQFF. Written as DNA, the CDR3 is TGCGCCAGCAGCTTAGGTAGCCTCTCCTACAATGAGCAGTTCTTC.

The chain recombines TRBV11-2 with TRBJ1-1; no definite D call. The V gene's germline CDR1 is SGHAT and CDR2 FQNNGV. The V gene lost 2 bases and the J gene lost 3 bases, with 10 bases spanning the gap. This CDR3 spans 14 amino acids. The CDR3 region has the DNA TGTGCCAGCAGCTTAATACCTGGAGACACTGAAGCTTTCTTT. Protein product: CASSLIPGDTEAFF.

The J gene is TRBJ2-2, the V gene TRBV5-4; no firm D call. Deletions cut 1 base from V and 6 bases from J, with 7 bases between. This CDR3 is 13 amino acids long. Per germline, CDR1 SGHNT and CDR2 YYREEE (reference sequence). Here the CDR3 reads CASSLPGAGELFF. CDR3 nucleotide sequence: TGTGCCAGCAGCTTGCCGGGCGCCGGGGAGCTGTTTTTT.

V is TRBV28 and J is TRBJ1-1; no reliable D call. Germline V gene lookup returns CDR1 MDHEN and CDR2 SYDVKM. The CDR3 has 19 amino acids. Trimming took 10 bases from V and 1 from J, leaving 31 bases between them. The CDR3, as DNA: TGTGCCACCCGGTTCGGTGCGTGGGCGGTTTTCGGTGGGAACACTGAAGCTTTCTTT. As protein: CATRFGAWAVFGGNTEAFF.

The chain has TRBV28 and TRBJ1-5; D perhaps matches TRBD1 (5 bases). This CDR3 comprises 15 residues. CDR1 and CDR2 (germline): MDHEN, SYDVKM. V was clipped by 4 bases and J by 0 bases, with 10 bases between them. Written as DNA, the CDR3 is TGTGCCAGCAGTTCACCAGGGTTTAGCAATCAGCCCCAGCATTTT. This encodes CASSSPGFSNQPQHF.

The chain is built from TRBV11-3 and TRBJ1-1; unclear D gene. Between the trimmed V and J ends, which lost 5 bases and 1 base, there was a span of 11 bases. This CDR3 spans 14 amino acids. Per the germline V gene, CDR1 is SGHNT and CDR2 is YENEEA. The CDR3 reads CASSRNAGNTEAFF. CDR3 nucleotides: TGTGCCAGCAGCCGGAATGCGGGGAACACTGAAGCTTTCTTT.

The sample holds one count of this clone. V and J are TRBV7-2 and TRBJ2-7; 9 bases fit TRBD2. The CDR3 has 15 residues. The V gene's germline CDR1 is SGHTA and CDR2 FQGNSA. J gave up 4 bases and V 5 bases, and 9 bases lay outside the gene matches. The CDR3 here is CASSPPASGVYEQYF. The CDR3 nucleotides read TGTGCCAGCAGCCCGCCGGCTAGCGGGGTGTACGAGCAGTACTTC. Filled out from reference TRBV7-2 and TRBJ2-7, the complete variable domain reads GAGVSQSPSNKVTEKGKDVELRCDPISGHTALYWYRQSLGQGLEFLIYFQGNSAPDKSGLPSDRFSAERTGGSVSTLTIQRTQQEDSAVYLCASSPPASGVYEQYFGPGTRLTVT.

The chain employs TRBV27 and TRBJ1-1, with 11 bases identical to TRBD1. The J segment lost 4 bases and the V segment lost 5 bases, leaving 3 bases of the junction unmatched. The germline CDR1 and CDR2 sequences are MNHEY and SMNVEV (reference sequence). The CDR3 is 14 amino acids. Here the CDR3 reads CASSVGTGGTEAFF. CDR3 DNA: TGTGCCAGCAGTGTGGGGACAGGGGGCACTGAAGCTTTCTTT.

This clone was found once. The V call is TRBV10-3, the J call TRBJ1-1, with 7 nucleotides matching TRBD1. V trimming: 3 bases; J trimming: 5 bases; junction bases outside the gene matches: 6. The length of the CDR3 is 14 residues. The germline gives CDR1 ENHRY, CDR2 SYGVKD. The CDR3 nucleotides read TGTGCCATCAGTGAATCAACAGGGGTGACTGAAGCTTTCTTT. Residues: CAISESTGVTEAFF.

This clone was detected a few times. CDR3: CASSYGPDRGNTIYF. Written as DNA, the CDR3 is TGTGCCAGCAGTTACGGGCCCGACAGGGGAAACACCATATATTTT. The chain uses TRBV6-5 and TRBJ1-3; D might be TRBD1 (6 bases). Germline V gene data show CDR1 as MNHEY and CDR2 as SVGAGI. This CDR3 is 15 amino acids long. V was shortened by 2 bases and J by 4 bases, with 12 bases between the two germline ends.

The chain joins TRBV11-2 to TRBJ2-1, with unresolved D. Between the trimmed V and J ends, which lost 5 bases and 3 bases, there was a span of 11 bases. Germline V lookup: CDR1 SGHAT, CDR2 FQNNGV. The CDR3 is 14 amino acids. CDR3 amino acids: CASSPRINYNEQFF. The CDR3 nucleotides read TGTGCCAGCAGCCCCAGGATTAACTACAATGAGCAGTTCTTC.

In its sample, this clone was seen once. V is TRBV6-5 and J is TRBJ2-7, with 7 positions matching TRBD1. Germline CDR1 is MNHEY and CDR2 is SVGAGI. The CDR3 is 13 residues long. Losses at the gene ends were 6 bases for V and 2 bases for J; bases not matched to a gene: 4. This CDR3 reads CASRSTGAYEQYF. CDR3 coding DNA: TGTGCCAGCAGATCCACAGGGGCCTACGAGCAGTACTTC.

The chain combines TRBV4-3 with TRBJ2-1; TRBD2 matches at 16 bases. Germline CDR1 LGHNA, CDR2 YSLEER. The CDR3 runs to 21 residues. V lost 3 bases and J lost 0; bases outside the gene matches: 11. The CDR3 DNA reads TGCGCCAGCAGCCACTTCCCGCCGGGACTAGCGGGAGGGAGCTCCTACAATGAGCAGTTCTTC. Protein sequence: CASSHFPPGLAGGSSYNEQFF.

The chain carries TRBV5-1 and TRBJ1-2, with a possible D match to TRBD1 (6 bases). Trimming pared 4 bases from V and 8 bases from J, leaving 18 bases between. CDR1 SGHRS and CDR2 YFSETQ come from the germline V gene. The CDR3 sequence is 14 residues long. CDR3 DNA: TGCGCCAGCAGCATACAACAGGGAGGGGAAGGCTACACCTTC. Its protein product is CASSIQQGGEGYTF.

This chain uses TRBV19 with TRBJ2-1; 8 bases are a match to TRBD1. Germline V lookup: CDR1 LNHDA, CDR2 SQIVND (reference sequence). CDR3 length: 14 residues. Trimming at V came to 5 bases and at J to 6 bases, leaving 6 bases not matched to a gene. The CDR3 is CASSRDRILNEQFF. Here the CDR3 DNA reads TGTGCCAGTAGTCGGGACAGGATTCTCAATGAGCAGTTCTTC.